Below are 32 T cell receptor beta chains sequenced from a single sample in a study of early stage breast cancer tumors. TCRdb's copy holds only in-frame clones and misses some; the assay was immunoSEQ multiplex PCR. Of some 6,000 clones listed, nearly 80% are singletons. What was sequenced was normal breast tissue next to the tumor. Receptor source: a person between 70 and 80 years old with breast cancer.

The V gene is TRBV10-3, the J gene TRBJ1-4, with 7 positions matching TRBD1. The junction had 4 bases not matched to a gene; V was cut back by 4 bases and J by 5 bases. Germline V CDR1 and CDR2: ENHRY, SYGVKD. This CDR3 region has 14 residues. The CDR3 nucleotides are TGTGCCATCAGTGTGACAGGGTTCAATGAAAAACTGTTTTTT. Translating gives CAISVTGFNEKLFF.

J is TRBJ2-1 and V is TRBV19; 8 bases fit TRBD1. Losses at the gene ends were 3 bases for V and 4 bases for J; bases not matched to a gene: 5. The length of the CDR3 is 15 residues. Per the germline V gene, CDR1 is LNHDA and CDR2 is SQIVND (reference sequence). The CDR3: CASSIAGGFYNEQFF. The CDR3 coding sequence is TGTGCCAGTAGTATCGCAGGGGGCTTTTACAATGAGCAGTTCTTC.

The CDR3 reads CAIKTTSGSQFGEQYF. CDR3 nucleotides: TGTGCCATCAAAACGACTAGCGGGAGTCAGTTTGGTGAGCAGTACTTC. The V call is TRBV10-3, the J call TRBJ2-7; TRBD2 aligns across 12 bases. In germline, CDR1 is ENHRY, CDR2 SYGVKD. J was trimmed by 7 bases and V by 7 bases; bases with no gene match: 14. The CDR3 extends over 16 amino acids.

The rearrangement links TRBV14 to TRBJ2-3, with D hard to call. The CDR3 length is 15 residues. Germline V gene sequence: CDR1 SGHDN, CDR2 FVKESK. Trimming took off 2 bases at V and 1 base at J, with 10 bases between the two ends. DNA for the CDR3: TGTGCCAGCAGCCAAATGCTTAGCCGCACAGATACGCAGTATTTT. Protein: CASSQMLSRTDTQYF.

This clone was recorded only once. The CDR3 reads CASSPWASGSTDTQYF. Written as DNA, the CDR3 is TGTGCCAGCAGCCCTTGGGCTAGCGGCAGCACAGATACGCAGTATTTT. V usage is TRBV27 and J usage is TRBJ2-3; 7 bases line up with TRBD2. Germline V lookup: CDR1 MNHEY, CDR2 SMNVEV (reference sequence). V trimming: 6 bases; J trimming: 0 bases; junction bases outside the gene matches: 9. CDR3 length: 16 residues.

This sequence joins TRBV12-5 and TRBJ2-7; tentatively, D is TRBD1 (5 bases). The germline V and J ends were trimmed by 1 base and 4 bases, with 8 bases remaining between them. CDR3 length equals 13 residues. Germline values: CDR1 LGHNT, CDR2 FRNRAP. The CDR3 region has the DNA TGTGCTAGTGGTTTGGACCAGGGTTACGAGCAGTACTTC. Its protein is CASGLDQGYEQYF.

This clone appeared a few times. This chain uses TRBV12-5 with TRBJ1-1; D unclear. The CDR3 is 14 amino acids. CDR1 and CDR2 from the germline V gene are LGHNT and FRNRAP. V was trimmed by 3 bases and J by 4 bases, leaving 12 bases between them. This CDR3 reads CASGLEAEGTEAFF. CDR3 in DNA: TGTGCTAGTGGTTTAGAGGCGGAGGGCACTGAAGCTTTCTTT.

The chain couples TRBV10-3 to TRBJ1-2, with 10 bases matching TRBD1. The CDR3 is 14 amino acids. Trimming cost V 6 bases and J 3 bases; bases outside gene matches: 4. Looked up from germline, CDR1 is ENHRY and CDR2 is SYGVKD. This CDR3 reads CAIRTGGMDYGYTF. The CDR3 DNA follows: TGTGCCATCAGGACAGGGGGCATGGACTATGGCTACACCTTC.

V gene TRBV5-6 combines with J gene TRBJ2-1; 7 bases are a match to TRBD2. This CDR3 is 15 amino acids long. Trimming at V came to 5 bases and at J to 4 bases, leaving 9 bases not matched to a gene. CDR1 is SGHDT, CDR2 YYEEEE, per germline. CDR3 loop: CASSRLRLAYNEQFF. The CDR3 DNA follows: TGTGCCAGCAGTCGACTACGACTAGCTTACAATGAGCAGTTCTTC.

The chain is built from TRBV18 and TRBJ1-1; D ambiguous. The ends were cut back, 3 bases at V and 1 base at J, with 12 bases in the middle. CDR3 length equals 15 residues. Germline CDR1 reads KGHSH; CDR2 reads LQKENI. The CDR3 region is CASSPPAGRNTEAFF. In DNA, the CDR3 is TGTGCCAGCTCACCCCCGGCAGGCAGGAACACTGAAGCTTTCTTT. Together with reference TRBV18 and TRBJ1-1, the CDR3 gives the full variable domain: NAGVMQNPRHLVRRRGQEARLRCSPMKGHSHVYWYRQLPEEGLKFMVYLQKENIIDESGMPKERFSAEFPKEGPSILRIQQVVRGDSAAYFCASSPPAGRNTEAFFGQGTRLTVV.

The rearrangement uses TRBV6-4 and TRBJ2-3; TRBD2 matches 14 bases. The length of the CDR3 is 16 residues. Germline V gene data show CDR1 as MRHNA and CDR2 as SNTAGT. V was clipped by 9 bases and J by 4 bases; unmatched bases: 9. CDR3: CASAPGTSGRADTQYF. CDR3 coding DNA: TGTGCCAGTGCTCCCGGGACTAGCGGGAGAGCAGATACGCAGTATTTT.

The chain employs TRBV28 and TRBJ2-3, with 7 bases matching TRBD2. J lost 2 bases, V lost 5 bases, and 4 bases had no gene match. Germline CDR1 MDHEN, CDR2 SYDVKM. The CDR3 contains 14 residues. The CDR3 is CASSEAGATDTQYF. The CDR3 DNA reads TGTGCCAGCAGTGAGGCGGGAGCCACAGATACGCAGTATTTT.

In DNA form, the CDR3 reads TGTGCCAGCAGTTACCCAGGGACAGGGGAGCTGTTTTTT. This sequence encodes CASSYPGTGELFF. The rearrangement joins TRBV6-5 to TRBJ2-2, with D possibly matching TRBD1 (6 bases). The germline CDR1 and CDR2 sequences are MNHEY and SVGAGI. The CDR3 is made up of 13 amino acids. With 2 bases removed from V and 8 bases from J, the gap between germline ends came to 9 bases.

This clone is a singleton in its sample. This chain uses TRBV19 with TRBJ2-2; D is unclear. V lost 0 bases and J lost 5, with 13 bases in between. The length of the CDR3 is 16 residues. From germline, CDR1 is LNHDA and CDR2 SQIVND (reference sequence). Written as DNA, the CDR3 is TGTGCCAGTAGTATAGATTCTGCAGGTTGGACCGGGGAGCTGTTTTTT. Encoded protein: CASSIDSAGWTGELFF. Filled out from reference TRBV19 and TRBJ2-2, the complete variable domain reads DGGITQSPKYLFRKEGQNVTLSCEQNLNHDAMYWYRQDPGQGLRLIYYSQIVNDFQKGDIAEGYSVSREKKESFPLTVTSAQKNPTAFYLCASSIDSAGWTGELFFGEGSRLTVL.

V and J are TRBV6-5 and TRBJ2-1, with 7 bases lining up with TRBD2. Germline CDR1 and CDR2: MNHEY and SVGAGI. Unmatched junction bases numbered 7, after V lost 0 bases and J lost 5 bases. The CDR3 is made up of 16 amino acids. The CDR3 is CASSYSGAGPHNEQFF. The CDR3 DNA reads TGTGCCAGCAGTTACTCGGGAGCGGGGCCCCACAATGAGCAGTTCTTC.

The V gene is TRBV25-1, the J gene TRBJ1-2; a possible D gene is TRBD1 (5 bases). From germline, CDR1 is MGHDK and CDR2 SYGVNS. CDR3 size: 14 residues. V was trimmed by 5 bases and J by 3 bases, leaving 13 bases between them. This CDR3 reads CASSSHRLYYGYTF. The CDR3 region has the DNA TGTGCCAGCAGTTCCCACAGGCTGTACTATGGCTACACCTTC.

The chain couples TRBV30 to TRBJ1-2; a possible D gene is TRBD1 (6 bases). Germline lookup yields CDR1 GTSNPN and CDR2 SVGIG (reference sequence). The length of the CDR3 is 15 residues. V was pared by 7 bases and J by 1 base, with 19 bases between. CDR3 nucleotide sequence: TGTGCCTTACTCGAGGGGGGGTTTAGTAACTATGGCTACACCTTC. Translation gives CALLEGGFSNYGYTF.

The chain carries TRBV5-1 and TRBJ2-1, with 13 bases that match TRBD2. Germline V lookup: CDR1 SGHRS, CDR2 YFSETQ. The V and J ends lost 7 bases and 6 bases, in that order; junction bases with no gene match: 4. The CDR3 has 14 residues. This CDR3 reads CASEGLAGSNEQFF. CDR3 nucleotide sequence: TGCGCCAGCGAGGGACTAGCGGGGAGCAATGAGCAGTTCTTC.

A few counts support this clone. The chain uses TRBV2 and TRBJ1-5, with D maybe TRBD1 (6 bases). Germline V gene lookup returns CDR1 SNHLY and CDR2 FYNNEI. The CDR3 totals 14 residues. The ends were cut back, 6 bases at V and 5 bases at J, with 14 bases in the middle. The CDR3 here is CASSSIQGDQPQHF. The CDR3 DNA reads TGTGCCAGCAGCTCCATACAGGGAGATCAGCCCCAGCATTTT.

The chain uses TRBV10-3 and TRBJ1-2; D possibly corresponds to TRBD1 (5 bases). The CDR3 totals 17 residues. Germline CDR1 is ENHRY and CDR2 is SYGVKD. V shed 4 bases and J shed 13 bases, with 31 bases lying between them. The CDR3 DNA sequence: TGTGCCATCAGTGCCCCTCATGACCCCGACAAGGGGATTCCCCTCACCTTC. It encodes CAISAPHDPDKGIPLTF.

The V gene is TRBV6-4, the J gene TRBJ2-3; D remains unclear. The CDR3 runs 11 residues. The V gene's germline CDR1 is MRHNA and CDR2 SNTAGT. V lost 8 bases, J lost 6 bases, and 9 bases lay in between. This CDR3 reads CASPGWDTQYF. CDR3 nucleotides: TGTGCCAGCCCTGGCTGGGATACGCAGTATTTT.

The rearrangement links TRBV25-1 to TRBJ2-7, with 11 bases that match TRBD2. Germline loops: CDR1 MGHDK, CDR2 SYGVNS. V lost 3 bases, J lost 6 bases, and 7 bases stayed unmatched. CDR3 length: 15 amino acids. CDR3 amino acids: CASSDTPSGRPEQYF. DNA of the CDR3: TGTGCCAGCAGTGATACCCCTAGCGGGAGGCCCGAGCAGTACTTC.

The rearrangement joins TRBV14 to TRBJ1-2; D might be TRBD1 (6 bases). CDR1 and CDR2 (germline): SGHDN, FVKESK. Trimming took 1 base from V and 4 from J, leaving 10 bases between them. The CDR3 runs 14 residues. The CDR3 protein is CASSQGSGVYGYTF. The CDR3 region has the DNA TGTGCCAGCAGCCAAGGGTCAGGGGTCTATGGCTACACCTTC.

This sequence joins TRBV19 and TRBJ1-5; no reliable D call. With 7 bases removed from V and 0 bases from J, the gap between germline ends came to 10 bases. Germline V gene sequence: CDR1 LNHDA, CDR2 SQIVND (reference sequence). The CDR3 is 14 residues long. This CDR3 is CASTPQISNQPQHF. CDR3 in DNA: TGTGCCAGTACTCCGCAGATTAGCAATCAGCCCCAGCATTTT.

This clone showed up just once. The rearrangement uses TRBV28 and TRBJ2-3, with 9 bases identical to TRBD1. Per the germline V gene, CDR1 is MDHEN and CDR2 is SYDVKM. The V segment lost 3 bases and the J segment 2 bases; nucleotides outside the gene matches: 3. The CDR3 consists of 15 residues. CDR3 sequence: CASSFRDRVTDTQYF. The CDR3 DNA reads TGTGCCAGCAGTTTCAGGGACAGGGTCACAGATACGCAGTATTTT.

The chain couples TRBV5-1 to TRBJ2-7; 8 bases are a match to TRBD1. This CDR3 comprises 15 residues. V lost 2 bases to trimming and J lost 4 bases; unmatched junction nucleotides: 8. Germline V lookup: CDR1 SGHRS, CDR2 YFSETQ. CDR3 amino acids: CASSFIPTGGYEQYF. The CDR3 DNA sequence: TGCGCCAGCAGCTTCATTCCCACAGGGGGGTACGAGCAGTACTTC.

This rearrangement joins TRBV6-6 to TRBJ2-3, with D unclear. CDR1 is MNHNY, CDR2 SVGAGI, per germline (reference sequence). The V gene lost 6 bases and the J gene lost 3 bases, with 4 bases spanning the gap. The CDR3 covers 11 residues. The CDR3 nucleotides are TGTGCCAGCAGCCAGACAGATACGCAGTATTTT. Its protein product is CASSQTDTQYF.

This clone was detected only a few times. The chain recombines TRBV2 with TRBJ1-2, with TRBD1 identical over 7 bases. V trimming: 10 bases; J trimming: 4 bases; junction bases outside the gene matches: 15. Per the germline V gene, CDR1 is SNHLY and CDR2 is FYNNEI. This CDR3 has 15 residues. CDR3 in amino acids: CAIEAPIDRAYGYTF. CDR3 in DNA: TGTGCCATCGAAGCCCCGATCGACAGGGCCTATGGCTACACCTTC.

This clone was picked up a small number of times. The chain joins TRBV6-5 to TRBJ1-6; no firm D call. Per the germline V gene, CDR1 is MNHEY and CDR2 is SVGAGI. This CDR3 is 14 amino acids long. Deletions cut 6 bases from V and 9 bases from J, with 15 bases between. The CDR3 loop reads CASSSVGEGSPLHF. DNA for the CDR3: TGTGCCAGCAGCTCCGTCGGGGAGGGTTCACCCCTCCACTTT.

As for this clone: At one boundary the junction diverges from the germline segment, which might be a read error. The V call is TRBV7-9, the J call TRBJ2-7; D is perhaps TRBD1 (5 bases). Germline assignment: CDR1 SEHNR and CDR2 FQNEAQ (reference sequence). CDR3 length: 16 amino acids. The DNA for the CDR3 is TGTGCCAGCAGCCTGCCCCTTCTGGCAGGGAAAGAAGGCAGGGCCTTC. Encoded protein: CASSLPLLAGKEGRAF.

This chain uses TRBV28 with TRBJ2-1, with 8 bases lining up with TRBD2. Germline CDR1 MDHEN, CDR2 SYDVKM. V trimming: 5 bases; J trimming: 7 bases; junction bases outside the gene matches: 13. The CDR3 has 16 residues. The CDR3 coding sequence is TGTGCCAGCAGTGATAGCGGGAAATCCGGGGTGAATGAGCAGTTCTTC. Encoded protein: CASSDSGKSGVNEQFF.

This rearrangement joins TRBV7-6 to TRBJ2-7; 9 positions agree with TRBD2. The germline V gene encodes CDR1 SGHVS and CDR2 FNYEAQ. Trimming at V came to 3 bases and at J to 2 bases, leaving 5 bases not matched to a gene. The CDR3 runs to 15 residues. Here the CDR3 reads CASSFSGRQAYEQYF. The CDR3 region has the DNA TGTGCCAGCAGCTTTAGCGGGAGACAAGCCTACGAGCAGTACTTC.